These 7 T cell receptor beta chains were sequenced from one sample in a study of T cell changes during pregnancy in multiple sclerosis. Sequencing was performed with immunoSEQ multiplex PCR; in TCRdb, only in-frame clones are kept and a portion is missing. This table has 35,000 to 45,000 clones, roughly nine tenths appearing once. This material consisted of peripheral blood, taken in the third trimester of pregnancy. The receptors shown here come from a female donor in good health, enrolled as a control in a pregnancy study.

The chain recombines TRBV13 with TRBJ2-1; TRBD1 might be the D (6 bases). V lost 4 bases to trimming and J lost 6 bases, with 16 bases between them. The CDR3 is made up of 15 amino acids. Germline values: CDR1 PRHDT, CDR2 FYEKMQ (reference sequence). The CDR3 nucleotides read TGTGCCAGCAGCTACCTATCCACAGGGCGCAATGAGCAGTTCTTC. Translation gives CASSYLSTGRNEQFF.

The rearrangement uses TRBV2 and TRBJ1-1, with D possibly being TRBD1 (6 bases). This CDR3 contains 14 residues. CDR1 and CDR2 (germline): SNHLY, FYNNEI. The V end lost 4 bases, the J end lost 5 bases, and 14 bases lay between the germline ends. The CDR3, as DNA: TGTGCCAGCAGTGCCCTCAGGGGTAGGACTGAAGCTTTCTTT. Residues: CASSALRGRTEAFF.

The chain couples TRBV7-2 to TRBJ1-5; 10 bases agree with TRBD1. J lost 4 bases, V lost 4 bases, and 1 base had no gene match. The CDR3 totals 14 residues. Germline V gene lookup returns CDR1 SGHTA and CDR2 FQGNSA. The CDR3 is CASSWGQGNQPQHF. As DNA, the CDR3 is TGTGCCAGCAGCTGGGGACAGGGGAATCAGCCCCAGCATTTT.

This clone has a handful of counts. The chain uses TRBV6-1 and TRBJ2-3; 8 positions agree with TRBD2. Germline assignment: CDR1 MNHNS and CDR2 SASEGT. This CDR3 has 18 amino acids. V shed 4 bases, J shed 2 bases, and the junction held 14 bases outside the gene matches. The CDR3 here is CASSAGGLSGGYTDTQYF. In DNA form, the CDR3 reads TGTGCCAGCAGTGCGGGGGGTTTGAGCGGGGGATACACAGATACGCAGTATTTT.

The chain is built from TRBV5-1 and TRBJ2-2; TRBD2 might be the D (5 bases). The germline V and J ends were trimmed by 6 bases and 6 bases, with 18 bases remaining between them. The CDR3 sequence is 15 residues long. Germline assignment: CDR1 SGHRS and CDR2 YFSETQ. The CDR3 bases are TGCGCCAGCACGGCGTCGGGGAACTACCCCGGGGAGCTGTTTTTT. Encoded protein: CASTASGNYPGELFF.

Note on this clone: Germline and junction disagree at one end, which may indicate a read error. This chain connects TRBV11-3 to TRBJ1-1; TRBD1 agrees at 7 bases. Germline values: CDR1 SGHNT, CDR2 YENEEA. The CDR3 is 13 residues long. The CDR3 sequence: CASSLDRATEAFF. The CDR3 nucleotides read TGTGCCAGCAGCCTAGACAGGGCTACTGAAGCTTTCTTT.

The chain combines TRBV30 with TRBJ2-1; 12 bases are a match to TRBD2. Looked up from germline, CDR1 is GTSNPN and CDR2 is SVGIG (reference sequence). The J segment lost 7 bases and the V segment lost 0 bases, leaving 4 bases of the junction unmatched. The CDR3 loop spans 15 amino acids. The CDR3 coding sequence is TGTGCCTGGAGTGTTAGACTAGCGGGAGCAAATGAGCAGTTCTTC. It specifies CAWSVRLAGANEQFF.